A selection of T cell receptor beta chains follows, all from one sample in a study of regulatory T cells in long-lasting Graves disease. TCRdb passed the multiplex PCR reads through MiXCR, listing each CDR3 protein once. The repertoire has over 250,000 distinct CDR3 sequences, around 21% of them found once; the top ten carry roughly three fifths. The sample here was peripheral blood mononuclear cells (PBMCs), taken when the disease was refractory, from a patient treated with antithyroid drugs. Every receptor here comes from a female donor with Graves disease. Each CDR3 is given with its conserved first and last residue. D genes are given only for firm matches. Size is omitted from some rows. Given values are once, few, many or a class for expanded clones.

cdr3_length	clone_size	v_call	d_call	j_call	cdr3_aa	cdr3_nt
17	many	TRBV27	.	TRBJ2-6	CASSRTTGVSGANVLTF	TGTGCCAGCAGTCGGACTACAGGGGTTTCTGGGGCCAACGTCCTGACTTTC
12	many	TRBV29-1	TRBD1	TRBJ1-2	CSVGQGSHDYTF	TGCAGCGTCGGACAGGGATCCCATGACTACACCTTC
18	.	TRBV13	.	TRBJ2-2	CASSLGGGWTVDTGEPFF	TGTGCCAGCAGCCTCGGAGGGGGGTGGACAGTCGACACCGGGGAGCCGTTTTTT
12	few	TRBV29-1	.	TRBJ1-1	CSVARMNTEAFF	TGCAGCGTTGCTCGCATGAACACTGAAGCTTTCTTT
13	many	TRBV27	.	TRBJ2-7	CASMEGNSYEQYF	TGTGCCAGCATGGAGGGGAACTCCTACGAGCAGTACTTC
13	.	TRBV7-2	.	TRBJ1-5	CASSQEGEQPQHF	TGCGCCAGCAGCCAAGAGGGGGAACAGCCCCAGCATTTT
9	many	TRBV12-3/TRBV12-4	.	TRBJ1-2	CASSPVYTF	TGTGCCAGCAGTCCCGTCTACACCTTC
18	many	TRBV11-2	.	TRBJ1-1	CASSPGADLDPTKTEAFF	TGTGCCAGCAGCCCTGGGGCGGACCTAGATCCCACAAAAACTGAAGCTTTCTTT
15	many	TRBV11-2	.	TRBJ2-2	CASSLIGAATGELFF	TGTGCCAGCAGCTTAATCGGGGCGGCCACCGGGGAGCTGTTTTTT
14	few	TRBV7-9	.	TRBJ1-2	CASSLSQLAYGYTF	TGTGCCAGCAGCTTATCGCAGCTGGCCTATGGCTACACCTTC
16	few	TRBV7-2	TRBD2	TRBJ2-3	CASSSGLAGRADTQYF	TGTGCCAGCAGCTCGGGACTAGCGGGTCGGGCAGATACGCAGTATTTT
19	many	TRBV28	TRBD2	TRBJ2-7	CASSPNRIPHSGKYYEQYF	TGTGCCAGCAGTCCGAACAGAATTCCTCATAGCGGGAAATACTACGAGCAGTACTTC
14	many	TRBV7-2	.	TRBJ2-7	CASSLDMVSYEQYF	TGTGCCAGCAGCTTAGATATGGTGTCCTACGAGCAGTACTTC
16	.	TRBV28	TRBD1	TRBJ1-1	CANSSYRDSPNTEAFF	TGTGCCAACAGTTCCTACAGGGACAGCCCCAACACTGAAGCTTTCTTT
14	many	TRBV19	.	TRBJ1-1	CASKPGTLNTEAFF	TGTGCCAGTAAGCCCGGGACCCTGAACACTGAAGCTTTCTTT
17	.	TRBV5-1	TRBD2	TRBJ2-2	CASSATSGRSNTGELFF	TGCGCCAGCAGCGCGACTAGCGGGAGGTCGAACACCGGGGAGCTGTTTTTT
17	few	TRBV7-9	.	TRBJ2-4	CASSPLPRDSGDGIQYF	TGTGCCAGCAGCCCTCTCCCCCGGGACTCAGGAGATGGCATTCAGTACTTC
12	many	TRBV28	.	TRBJ2-2	CASSSNTGELFF	TGTGCCAGCAGCTCTAACACCGGGGAGCTGTTTTTT
17	many	TRBV20-1	.	TRBJ1-5	CSARAVDRRLSNQPQHF	TGCAGTGCTAGAGCCGTAGACAGACGGCTTAGCAATCAGCCCCAGCATTTT
16	.	TRBV6-2/TRBV6-3	.	TRBJ2-7	CASSYSEGVPPPEQYF	TGTGCCAGCAGTTACTCAGAGGGGGTCCCGCCGCCCGAGCAGTACTTC
13	few	TRBV20-1	.	TRBJ2-5	CSASGGGKETQYF	TGCAGTGCTAGTGGAGGCGGGAAAGAGACCCAGTACTTC
14	few	TRBV27	.	TRBJ2-7	CASSFGGPDYEQYF	TGTGCCAGCAGTTTCGGTGGGCCCGACTACGAGCAGTACTTC
15	many	TRBV6-2/TRBV6-3	.	TRBJ1-5	CASGVPARSDQPQHF	TGTGCCAGCGGGGTGCCCGCCAGGTCTGATCAGCCCCAGCATTTT
12	many	TRBV6-1	.	TRBJ1-2	CASQPSIFGYTF	TGTGCCAGCCAGCCATCGATTTTTGGCTACACCTTC
14	many	TRBV7-9	TRBD2	TRBJ2-5	CASSSKAGVGTQYF	TGTGCCAGCAGCTCCAAAGCGGGAGTAGGGACCCAGTACTTC
14	.	TRBV27	TRBD1	TRBJ1-4	CASSRTGWDEKLFF	TGTGCCAGCAGTCGGACAGGGTGGGATGAAAAACTGTTTTTT
16	few	TRBV7-6	.	TRBJ1-2	CASSLGAQGRDRGYTF	TGTGCCAGCAGCTTAGGGGCCCAGGGTCGGGATCGTGGCTACACCTTC
11	few	TRBV27	.	TRBJ1-1	CASTSLREAFF	TGTGCCAGCACCTCCCTAAGAGAAGCTTTCTTT
15	.	TRBV4-1	TRBD1	TRBJ2-5	CASSRTGMTKETQYF	TGCGCCAGCAGCCGGACAGGCATGACCAAAGAGACCCAGTACTTC
12	.	TRBV12-3/TRBV12-4	.	TRBJ2-7	CASSSDFDEQYF	TGTGCCAGCAGCTCCGATTTCGACGAGCAGTACTTC
13	few	TRBV7-9	.	TRBJ1-5	CASSATGYQPQHF	TGTGCCAGCAGCGCGACGGGGTATCAGCCCCAGCATTTT
15	.	TRBV28	.	TRBJ1-5	CASTSGGEGNQPQHF	TGTGCCAGCACTTCCGGGGGGGAGGGCAATCAGCCCCAGCATTTT
15	.	TRBV19	.	TRBJ1-1	CASSLSPTRNTEAFF	TGTGCCAGTTCCCTTTCCCCCACACGGAACACTGAAGCTTTCTTT
12	.	TRBV6-1	.	TRBJ2-2	CASRRVPEELFF	TGTGCCAGCAGACGGGTGCCCGAGGAGCTGTTTTTT
13	once	TRBV20-1	.	TRBJ2-3	CSALGGGTDTQYF	TGCAGTGCCCTAGGCGGGGGCACAGATACGCAGTATTTT
16	few	TRBV11-2	TRBD1	TRBJ1-1	CASSHGTGYGDTEAFF	TGTGCCAGCAGTCATGGGACAGGGTACGGAGACACTGAAGCTTTCTTT
12	few	TRBV20-1	TRBD1	TRBJ2-5	CSASRQGETQYF	TGCAGTGCTAGCAGACAGGGAGAGACCCAGTACTTC
13	many	TRBV7-2	.	TRBJ2-5	CASSLRVEETQYF	TGTGCCAGCAGCTTGCGGGTGGAAGAGACCCAGTACTTC
14	few	TRBV6-1	.	TRBJ1-1	CASSEAWGNTEAFF	TGTGCCAGCAGTGAAGCTTGGGGAAACACTGAAGCTTTCTTT
13	many	TRBV28	.	TRBJ2-4	CASSPAQLTRGYF	TGTGCCAGCAGTCCCGCTCAACTGACACGGGGGTACTTC
15	.	TRBV4-2	TRBD1	TRBJ2-7	CASSPRTGEAYEQYF	TGTGCCAGCAGCCCCCGGACAGGGGAGGCCTACGAGCAGTACTTC
15	.	TRBV28	.	TRBJ1-6	CATSWGLYSNSPLHF	TGTGCCACCTCTTGGGGCCTTTATTCTAATTCACCCCTCCACTTT
16	many	TRBV28	.	TRBJ2-4	CASSSINHVLDVIQYF	TGTGCCAGCAGTTCCATTAATCATGTACTAGACGTCATTCAGTACTTC
10	.	TRBV2	.	TRBJ1-1	CASRGGEAFF	TGTGCCAGTAGGGGAGGAGAAGCTTTCTTT
16	few	TRBV7-3	.	TRBJ2-3	CASSSGTSPNTDTQYF	TGTGCCAGCAGCTCCGGGACAAGTCCGAACACAGATACGCAGTATTTT